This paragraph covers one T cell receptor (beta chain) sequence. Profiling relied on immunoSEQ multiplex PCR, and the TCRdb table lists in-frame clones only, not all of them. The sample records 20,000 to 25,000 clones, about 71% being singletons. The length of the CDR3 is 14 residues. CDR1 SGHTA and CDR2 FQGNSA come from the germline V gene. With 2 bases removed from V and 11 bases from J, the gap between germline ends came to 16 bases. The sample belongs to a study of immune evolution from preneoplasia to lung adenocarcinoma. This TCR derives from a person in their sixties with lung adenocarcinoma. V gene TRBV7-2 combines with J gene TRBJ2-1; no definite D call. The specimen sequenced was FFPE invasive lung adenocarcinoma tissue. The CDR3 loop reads CASSLPSLGPKQFF. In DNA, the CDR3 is TGTGCCAGCAGCTTACCGTCCCTCGGACCCAAGCAGTTCTTC. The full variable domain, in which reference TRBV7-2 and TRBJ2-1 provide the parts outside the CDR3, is GAGVSQSPSNKVTEKGKDVELRCDPISGHTALYWYRQSLGQGLEFLIYFQGNSAPDKSGLPSDRFSAERTGGSVSTLTIQRTQQEDSAVYLCASSLPSLGPKQFFGPGTRLTVL.